This T cell receptor beta chain was profiled in a study of technical replicates of blood from a few donors. Sequencing used immunoSEQ multiplex PCR; TCRdb keeps in-frame clones, though not all of them. The table includes tens of thousands of clones, 93% detected once. On this clone itself: The CDR3 does not close with the conserved phenylalanine or tryptophan, likely indicating a read error. No DNA is shown, since the ends of the CDR3 on it are uncertain; the CDR3 is the one TCRdb lists.

The CDR3 sequence runs 12 residues, both termini included. J is TRBJ1-3 and V is TRBV21-1. TRBV21-1 is given as a pseudogene. This TCR derives from a human donor in good health. Source material: T cells isolated from PBMCs. The CDR3 spells CASRLKRAGRIV.